Following are 14 T cell receptor beta chains from one sample sequenced in a study of T-cell reconstitution after alpha-beta-depleted transplantation in children. The library targeted TCRbeta and was prepared with unique molecular identifiers. TCRdb reprocessed the PCR reads with MiXCR, giving one entry per CDR3 protein. In the table there are about a million distinct CDR3 sequences, roughly 29% of which are singletons. Material: PBMCs, mostly from graft donor cells, obtained 360 days after TCRalphabeta/CD19-depleted stem cell transplant. Receptor source: a boy younger than two who had a stem cell transplant for SCID, so the T cells may come from the graft donor.

This clonotype was counted a few times. The gene calls are TRBV6-5 and TRBJ1-5; maybe TRBD1 (5 bases). The germline V and J ends were trimmed by 4 bases and 6 bases, with 16 bases remaining between them. Germline loops: CDR1 MNHEY, CDR2 SVGAGI. This CDR3 spans 15 amino acids. DNA of the CDR3: TGTGCCAGCAGTTGGGGCGTGGGGGTTGGTCAGCCCCAGCATTTT. It codes for CASSWGVGVGQPQHF.

Here the CDR3 reads CASSYLTSNQPQHF. CDR3 DNA sequence: TGTGCCAGCAGTTACTTGACATCAAATCAGCCCCAGCATTTT. V gene TRBV6-6 combines with J gene TRBJ1-5; D gene uncertain. Trimming took 1 base from V and 4 from J, leaving 8 bases between them. This CDR3 contains 14 residues. The V gene's germline CDR1 is MNHNY and CDR2 SVGAGI (reference sequence).

In its sample, this clonotype was seen a few times. The genes are TRBV28 and TRBJ1-2; TRBD1 matches 9 bases. This CDR3 contains 14 residues. Germline V gene data show CDR1 as MDHEN and CDR2 as SYDVKM. V trimming: 7 bases; J trimming: 2 bases; junction bases outside the gene matches: 5. The DNA for the CDR3 is TGTGCCAGCACTCGGGACAGGGCCAACTATGGCTACACCTTC. Its translation: CASTRDRANYGYTF.

This rearrangement joins TRBV4-3 to TRBJ2-3; weak D call: TRBD1 (6 bases). V shed 4 bases and J shed 2 bases, with 16 bases lying between them. The CDR3 is 16 residues long. Germline V CDR1 and CDR2: LGHNA, YSLEER. This CDR3 reads CASSLDRDTSTDTQYF. CDR3 in DNA: TGCGCCAGCAGCCTAGACCGGGACACCTCCACAGATACGCAGTATTTT.

This clonotype occurred once. V is TRBV6-1 and J is TRBJ2-6, with 12 bases aligning to TRBD1. CDR3 length equals 20 residues. Germline loops: CDR1 MNHNS, CDR2 SASEGT. Trimming cost V 2 bases and J 0 bases; bases outside gene matches: 8. The CDR3 DNA follows: TGTGCCAGCAGTGAAAGCCGAGGGACAGGGGGCTACTCTGGGGCCAACGTCCTGACTTTC. This gives the protein CASSESRGTGGYSGANVLTF.

This clonotype was counted many times. The V and J genes are TRBV5-1 and TRBJ2-7, with D hard to call. The CDR3 is 13 amino acids. Trimming shortened V by 4 bases and J by 3 bases, and 11 bases separated the two germline ends. CDR1 SGHRS and CDR2 YFSETQ come from the germline V gene. The CDR3 spells CASSPVGSYEQYF. The CDR3 nucleotides read TGCGCCAGCAGCCCGGTTGGAAGCTACGAGCAGTACTTC.

A few counts support this clonotype. The genes are TRBV5-1 and TRBJ2-5, with 14 bases fitting TRBD2. The V segment lost 3 bases and the J segment 5 bases; nucleotides outside the gene matches: 12. CDR1 and CDR2 from the germline V gene are SGHRS and YFSETQ. CDR3 length: 18 amino acids. The DNA of the CDR3 is TGCGCCAGCAGCTCGGGACTAGCGGGGGAACGAATTAGGGAGACCCAGTACTTC. Translating it yields CASSSGLAGERIRETQYF.

This clonotype was recorded a few times. V is TRBV5-6 and J is TRBJ2-5, with 9 bases that match TRBD1. This CDR3 comprises 16 residues. CDR1 and CDR2 (germline): SGHDT, YYEEEE. J was trimmed by 3 bases and V by 0 bases; bases with no gene match: 6. The CDR3 here is CASSLEFRTGEETQYF. In nucleotides, the CDR3 is TGTGCCAGCAGCTTGGAGTTTCGGACAGGGGAAGAGACCCAGTACTTC.

This clonotype has a handful of counts. CDR3 in DNA: TGTGCCACCAGTGATTTAAAATTGGCAGGGGGCCGGGGACCACGGTGGGAGCAGTTCTTC. Protein: CATSDLKLAGGRGPRWEQFF. The rearrangement joins TRBV24-1 to TRBJ2-1, with 8 bases identical to TRBD1. The CDR3 consists of 20 residues. Trimming cost V 1 base and J 10 bases; bases outside gene matches: 23. Germline V gene data show CDR1 as KGHDR and CDR2 as SFDVKD.

This clonotype came up a few times. The genes are TRBV28 and TRBJ1-2; possible D gene TRBD1, 5 bases. This CDR3 comprises 13 residues. Per germline, CDR1 MDHEN and CDR2 SYDVKM. V gave up 7 bases and J gave up 5 bases, with 14 bases separating them. CDR3 protein: CASNLRQSYGYTF. The DNA of the CDR3 is TGTGCCAGCAACCTACGACAGAGTTATGGCTACACCTTC.

The chain carries TRBV5-6 and TRBJ2-1, with TRBD2 matching 11 bases. J was trimmed by 7 bases and V by 5 bases; bases with no gene match: 8. The CDR3 contains 15 residues. The germline V gene encodes CDR1 SGHDT and CDR2 YYEEEE. The CDR3: CASSWGLAVMNEQFF. DNA for the CDR3: TGTGCCAGCAGTTGGGGACTAGCGGTGATGAATGAGCAGTTCTTC.

This clonotype was observed a few times. V gene TRBV7-9 combines with J gene TRBJ2-3, with D uncertain. The germline CDR1 and CDR2 sequences are SEHNR and FQNEAQ (reference sequence). CDR3 length equals 15 residues. Deletions cut 5 bases from V and 2 bases from J, with 14 bases between. CDR3: CASSPPTSFTDTQYF. The CDR3 DNA is TGTGCCAGCAGCCCCCCCACCAGCTTCACAGATACGCAGTATTTT.

The rearrangement joins TRBV29-1 to TRBJ1-5; D may be TRBD1 (5 bases). The CDR3 totals 13 residues. Trimming removed 4 bases at V and 5 bases at J, with 12 bases between. Germline lookup yields CDR1 SQVTM and CDR2 ANQGSEA. The CDR3 is CSVVQDLDQPQHF. CDR3 bases: TGCAGCGTTGTACAGGATTTGGATCAGCCCCAGCATTTT.

This clonotype was observed a handful of times. The genes are TRBV5-1 and TRBJ1-6; D is undetermined. The CDR3 runs 15 residues. V shed 0 bases and J shed 4 bases, with 8 bases lying between them. Germline loops: CDR1 SGHRS, CDR2 YFSETQ. The CDR3 here is CASSLGQKYNSPLHF. The DNA for the CDR3 is TGCGCCAGCAGCTTGGGGCAGAAGTATAATTCACCCCTCCACTTT.